What follows are 19 T cell receptor beta chains derived from one specimen sequenced in a study of STAT5B mutations in CD4+ large granular lymphocyte leukemia. The method was immunoSEQ multiplex PCR; TCRdb's version includes in-frame clones alone and lacks a portion of them. The sample holds about 38,000 clones, about 80% seen once. What was sequenced was CD4+ T cells from blood buffy coats. Receptors were obtained from a human donor in good health.

The count of this clone is one. V usage is TRBV27 and J usage is TRBJ1-3; D remains unclear. Germline V gene data show CDR1 as MNHEY and CDR2 as SMNVEV (reference sequence). CDR3 length equals 14 residues. The ends were cut back, 4 bases at V and 4 bases at J, with 11 bases in the middle. In nucleotides, the CDR3 is TGTGCCAGCAGTTCGTCCGGATCCGGAAACACCATATATTTT. The encoded protein is CASSSSGSGNTIYF.

The chain has TRBV9 and TRBJ2-2; 7 bases match TRBD2. Trimming removed 2 bases from V and 2 bases from J; junction bases left unmatched: 6. There are 16 residues in the CDR3. Germline CDR1 SGDLS, CDR2 YYNGEE. CDR3 sequence reads: CASSVYPGLNTGELFF. The CDR3 DNA sequence: TGTGCCAGCAGCGTCTACCCGGGACTAAACACCGGGGAGCTGTTTTTT.

The V gene is TRBV27, the J gene TRBJ1-1; 7 bases are shared with TRBD1. This CDR3 contains 13 residues. The trim removed 5 bases at V and 4 bases at J, leaving 4 bases unmatched. In germline, CDR1 is MNHEY, CDR2 SMNVEV (reference sequence). The CDR3 spells CASSPRTGTEAFF. The DNA of the CDR3 is TGTGCCAGCAGTCCTAGGACAGGCACTGAAGCTTTCTTT.

This clone was picked up a small number of times. The V call is TRBV6-6, the J call TRBJ1-1; D might be TRBD1 (6 bases). The CDR3 is made up of 14 amino acids. Germline-derived CDR1 and CDR2 are MNHNY and SVGAGI (reference sequence). Trimming stripped 6 bases from V and 4 bases from J, with 15 bases between. CDR3 coding DNA: TGTGCCAGCAGATTCGACTACAGGGCCACTGAAGCTTTCTTT. Translating it yields CASRFDYRATEAFF.

This clone came up a few times. The V and J genes are TRBV5-8 and TRBJ1-6; tentatively, D is TRBD1 (5 bases). Trimming left V 2 bases short and J 10 bases short, with 10 bases between. Germline V CDR1 and CDR2: SGHTS, YDEGEE. The CDR3 length is 13 residues. CDR3 protein: CASSFSWGSPLHF. CDR3 sequence (DNA): TGTGCCAGCAGCTTTTCATGGGGGTCACCCCTCCACTTT.

This chain links TRBV4-1 with TRBJ2-7; perhaps TRBD1 as D (6 bases). V shed 4 bases and J shed 1 base, with 14 bases lying between them. Germline values: CDR1 MGHRA, CDR2 YSYEKL. CDR3 length: 15 amino acids. The CDR3 nucleotides read TGCGCCAGCAGCCGTTCCGGAGGACAGTCCTACGAGCAGTACTTC. This encodes CASSRSGGQSYEQYF.

There are a few counts of this clone. The chain carries TRBV29-1 and TRBJ1-4; TRBD1 matches at 8 bases. With V trimmed by 7 bases and J by 7 bases, 8 bases remained unmatched. CDR1 is SQVTM, CDR2 ANQGSEA, per germline. The CDR3 loop spans 13 amino acids. In DNA, the CDR3 is TGCAGCGCCCAGGACAGGGTTGGTGAAAAACTGTTTTTT. The encoded protein is CSAQDRVGEKLFF.

V usage is TRBV18 and J usage is TRBJ1-6; D might be TRBD1 (6 bases). V was shortened by 8 bases and J by 3 bases, with 8 bases between the two germline ends. Germline CDR1 KGHSH, CDR2 LQKENI. CDR3 length equals 13 residues. The CDR3 region is CASAGHYNSPLHF. Written as DNA, the CDR3 is TGTGCCAGCGCGGGACACTATAATTCACCCCTCCACTTT.

There are a few counts of this clone. The chain carries TRBV4-3 and TRBJ1-1, with a possible D match to TRBD1 (6 bases). V lost 2 bases and J lost 6, with 13 bases in between. Germline-derived CDR1 and CDR2 are LGHNA and YSLEER. The length of the CDR3 is 14 residues. CDR3 loop: CASSQFRDTAEAFF. In DNA form, the CDR3 reads TGCGCCAGCAGCCAATTTCGGGACACAGCTGAAGCTTTCTTT.

The CDR3 loop is CASSILAGVRETQYF. The CDR3 region has the DNA TGTGCCAGTAGTATTTTAGCGGGAGTCAGGGAGACCCAGTACTTC. The chain has TRBV19 and TRBJ2-5; 9 bases fit TRBD2. J lost 5 bases, V lost 3 bases, and 7 bases had no gene match. CDR3 length: 15 amino acids. Germline CDR1 reads LNHDA; CDR2 reads SQIVND (reference sequence).

The V and J genes are TRBV10-3 and TRBJ1-3; D unclear. CDR3 length: 15 residues. Germline loops: CDR1 ENHRY, CDR2 SYGVKD. Trimming shortened V by 3 bases and J by 3 bases, and 12 bases separated the two germline ends. In nucleotides, the CDR3 is TGTGCCATCAGTGAACGAGTACTGGTTGGAAACACCATATATTTT. It codes for CAISERVLVGNTIYF.

This sequence joins TRBV6-1 and TRBJ2-7; unclear D gene. CDR3 length equals 15 residues. Germline V CDR1 and CDR2: MNHNS, SASEGT. Trimming removed 4 bases from V and 1 base from J, with 14 bases in between. In nucleotides, the CDR3 is TGTGCCAGCAGTGGAACAGACAAGAGTTCCTACGAGCAGTACTTC. This codes for CASSGTDKSSYEQYF.

The chain links TRBV19 to TRBJ2-1; D uncertain. Trimming shortened V by 0 bases and J by 3 bases, and 3 bases separated the two germline ends. This CDR3 has 13 amino acids. Germline loops: CDR1 LNHDA, CDR2 SQIVND (reference sequence). CDR3 in amino acids: CASSIDGYNEQFF. For the CDR3, the DNA is TGTGCCAGTAGTATAGACGGCTACAATGAGCAGTTCTTC.

V and J are TRBV5-1 and TRBJ1-3; D not certain. CDR3 size: 14 residues. Trimming shortened V by 4 bases and J by 4 bases, and 12 bases separated the two germline ends. The V gene's germline CDR1 is SGHRS and CDR2 YFSETQ. Here the CDR3 DNA reads TGCGCCAGCAGCCCTCAAGGCTACGGAAACACCATATATTTT. Translation gives CASSPQGYGNTIYF.

V is TRBV18 and J is TRBJ2-3; 8 bases match TRBD2. The germline gives CDR1 KGHSH, CDR2 LQKENI. CDR3 length: 18 amino acids. V shed 4 bases and J 0 bases; nucleotides not matched to a gene: 12. In DNA, the CDR3 is TGTGCCAGCTCACAGAACCGGGACATAGCGGGGAGCACAGATACGCAGTATTTT. It codes for CASSQNRDIAGSTDTQYF.

Note on this clone: The junction departs from germline at one end; a sequencing error may be responsible. The V call is TRBV6-5, the J call TRBJ2-7, with TRBD1 matching 8 bases. Germline-derived CDR1 and CDR2 are MNHEY and SVGAGI. The CDR3 covers 14 residues. The CDR3 spells CASRRAGGSHEQYF. DNA for the CDR3: TGTGCCAGCCGGCGAGCAGGGGGCTCCCACGAGCAGTACTTC.

The CDR3 DNA reads as TGTGCCAGCGAGGGGGGTGCGAACACCGGGGAGCTGTTTTTT. Translating gives CASEGGANTGELFF. The rearrangement uses TRBV6-5 and TRBJ2-2, with D perhaps TRBD1 or TRBD2 (6 bases each). Germline-derived CDR1 and CDR2 are MNHEY and SVGAGI. The CDR3 length is 14 residues. With 8 bases removed from V and 0 bases from J, the gap between germline ends came to 10 bases.

This clone was seen only a few times. This sequence joins TRBV2 and TRBJ2-1, with 11 bases fitting TRBD2. V was clipped by 7 bases and J by 7 bases; unmatched bases: 9. This CDR3 is built from 15 residues. Germline V gene lookup returns CDR1 SNHLY and CDR2 FYNNEI. In DNA form, the CDR3 reads TGTGCCAGCACCCTACTAGCGGGAGTGACAAATGAGCAGTTCTTC. Protein sequence: CASTLLAGVTNEQFF. Filled out from reference TRBV2 and TRBJ2-1, the complete variable domain reads EPEVTQTPSHQVTQMGQEVILRCVPISNHLYFYWYRQILGQKVEFLVSFYNNEISEKSEIFDDQFSVERPDGSNFTLKIRSTKLEDSAMYFCASTLLAGVTNEQFFGPGTRLTVL.

This clone was seen a handful of times. V usage is TRBV5-1 and J usage is TRBJ2-2; D perhaps matches TRBD2 (6 bases). Germline-derived CDR1 and CDR2 are SGHRS and YFSETQ. The V end was cut by 0 bases, the J end by 6 bases, with 12 bases between. The CDR3 contains 15 residues. The CDR3 DNA reads TGCGCCAGCAGCTTGGTTCCAGGAGGGGCCGGGGAGCTGTTTTTT. It yields the protein CASSLVPGGAGELFF. The full variable domain, completed using reference TRBV5-1 and TRBJ2-2, is KAGVTQTPRYLIKTRGQQVTLSCSPISGHRSVSWYQQTPGQGLQFLFEYFSETQRNKGNFPGRFSGRQFSNSRSEMNVSTLELGDSALYLCASSLVPGGAGELFFGEGSRLTVL.